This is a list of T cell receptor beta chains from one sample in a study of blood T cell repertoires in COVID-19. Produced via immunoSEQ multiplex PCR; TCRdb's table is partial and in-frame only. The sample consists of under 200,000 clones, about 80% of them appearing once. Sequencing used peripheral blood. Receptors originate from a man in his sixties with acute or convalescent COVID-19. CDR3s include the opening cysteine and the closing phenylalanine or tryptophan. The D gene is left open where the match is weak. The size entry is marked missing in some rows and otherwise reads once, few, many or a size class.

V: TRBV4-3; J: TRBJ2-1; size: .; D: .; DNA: TGCGCCAGCAGCCGCACTAGGTTCAATGAGCAGTTCTTC; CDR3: CASSRTRFNEQFF
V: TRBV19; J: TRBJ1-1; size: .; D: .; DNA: TGTGCCAGTAGCTTCCTACAGGGGAACACTGAAGCTTTCTTT; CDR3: CASSFLQGNTEAFF
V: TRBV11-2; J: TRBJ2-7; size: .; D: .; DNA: TGTGCCAGCAGCTTTTGGGGGGATATGGTGTTTGACGAGCAGTACTTC; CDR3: CASSFWGDMVFDEQYF
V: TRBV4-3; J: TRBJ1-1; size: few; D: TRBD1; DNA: TGCGCCAGCAGGGCGGACAGGGCCACTGAAGCTTTCTTT; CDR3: CASRADRATEAFF
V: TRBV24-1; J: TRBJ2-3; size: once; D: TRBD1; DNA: TGTGCCACCAGTGGACAGGGGGAAGATACGCAGTATTTT; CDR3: CATSGQGEDTQYF
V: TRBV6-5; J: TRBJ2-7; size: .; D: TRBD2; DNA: TGTGCCAGCAGTTCTACTAGCGGGGCCTACGAGCAGTACTTC; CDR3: CASSSTSGAYEQYF
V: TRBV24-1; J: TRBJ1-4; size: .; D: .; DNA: TGTGCCACCAGTGATGGGGGCGATGAAAAACTGTTTTTT; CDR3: CATSDGGDEKLFF
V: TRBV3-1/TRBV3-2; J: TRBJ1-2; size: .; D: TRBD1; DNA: TGTGCCAGCAGCCAAAACAGGGGGCGCGCGTACACCTTC; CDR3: CASSQNRGRAYTF
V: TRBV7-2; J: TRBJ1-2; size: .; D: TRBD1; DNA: TGTGCCAGCAGCTTAGAGGGGACAGGCTACTATGGCTACACCTTC; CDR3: CASSLEGTGYYGYTF
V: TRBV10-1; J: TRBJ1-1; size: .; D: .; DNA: TGCGCCAGCGGTCTGACAGTTGCGGCTTTCTTT; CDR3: CASGLTVAAFF
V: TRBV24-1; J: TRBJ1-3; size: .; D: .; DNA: TGTGCCACCAGTGATTCCTCCTACTCTGGAAACACCATATATTTT; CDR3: CATSDSSYSGNTIYF
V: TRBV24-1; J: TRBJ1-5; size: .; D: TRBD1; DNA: TGTGCCACGGGACCGGGACAGAGCAATCAGCCCCAGCATTTT; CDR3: CATGPGQSNQPQHF
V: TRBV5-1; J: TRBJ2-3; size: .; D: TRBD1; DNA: TGCGCCAGCAGGACCGGACAGGGGGCCGATACGCAGTATTTT; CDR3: CASRTGQGADTQYF
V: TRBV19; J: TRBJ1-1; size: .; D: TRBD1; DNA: TGTGCCAGTAGTATAGAGGGGACAGCCAACACTGAAGCTTTCTTT; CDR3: CASSIEGTANTEAFF
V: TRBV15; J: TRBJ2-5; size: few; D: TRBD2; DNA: TGTGCCACCAGCAGAGATCCCCCTACTAGCGGGGGTGAGACCCAGTACTTC; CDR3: CATSRDPPTSGGETQYF
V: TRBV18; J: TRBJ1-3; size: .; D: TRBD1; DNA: TGTGCCAGCTCACCCGTCCGGGACAGCCAAATTCTCTCTGGAAACACCATATATTTT; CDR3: CASSPVRDSQILSGNTIYF
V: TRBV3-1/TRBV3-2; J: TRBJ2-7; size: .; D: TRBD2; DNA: TGTGCCAGTGGGACTAGCGGGGCCTCCTACGAGCAGTACTTC; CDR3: CASGTSGASYEQYF
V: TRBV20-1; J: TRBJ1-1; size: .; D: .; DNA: TGCAGTGCTAGGGGGCCAGTGGAAGCTTTCTTT; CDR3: CSARGPVEAFF
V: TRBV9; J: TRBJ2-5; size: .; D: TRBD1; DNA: TGTGCCAGCAGCGCACAGGGGGCGGTGGAGACCCAGTACTTC; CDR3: CASSAQGAVETQYF
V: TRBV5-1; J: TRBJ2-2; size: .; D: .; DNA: TGCGCCAGCAGCCTATCAGGGGTAGCCGGGGAGCTGTTTTTT; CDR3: CASSLSGVAGELFF
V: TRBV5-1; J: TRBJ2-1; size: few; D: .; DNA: TGCGCCAGCAGCTTGGCCCGGGAGTGGTTCTTC; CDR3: CASSLAREWFF
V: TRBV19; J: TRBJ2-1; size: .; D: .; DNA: TGTGCCAGTAGTATGAGAGGGGTTACAGGGAACGATGAGCAGTTCTTC; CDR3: CASSMRGVTGNDEQFF
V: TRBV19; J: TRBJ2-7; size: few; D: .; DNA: TGTGCCAGTAGCCGGGGGGACACCGGGATGGGGGAGCAGTACTTC; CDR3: CASSRGDTGMGEQYF